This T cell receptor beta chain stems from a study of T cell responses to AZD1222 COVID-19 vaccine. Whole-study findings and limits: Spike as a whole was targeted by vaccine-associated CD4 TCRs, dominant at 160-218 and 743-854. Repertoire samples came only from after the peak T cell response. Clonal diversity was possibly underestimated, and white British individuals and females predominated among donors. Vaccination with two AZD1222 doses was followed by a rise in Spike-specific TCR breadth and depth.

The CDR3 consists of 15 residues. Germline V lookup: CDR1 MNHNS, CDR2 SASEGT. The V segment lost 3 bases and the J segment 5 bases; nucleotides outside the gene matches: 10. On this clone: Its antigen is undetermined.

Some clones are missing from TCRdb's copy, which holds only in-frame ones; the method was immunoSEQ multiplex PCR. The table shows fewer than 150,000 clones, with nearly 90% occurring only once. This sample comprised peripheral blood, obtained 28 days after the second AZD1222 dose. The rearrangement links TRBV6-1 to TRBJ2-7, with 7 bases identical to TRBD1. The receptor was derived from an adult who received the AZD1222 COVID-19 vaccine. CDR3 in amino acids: CASSDWTGRDDEQYF. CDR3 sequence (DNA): TGTGCCAGCAGTGATTGGACAGGCCGCGACGACGAGCAGTACTTC.